This T cell receptor beta chain derives from a study of shared clonotypes between healthy human individuals. The assay was immunoSEQ multiplex PCR, and TCRdb's table has in-frame clones only and misses some. The repertoire holds about 490,000 clones, with around 79% as singletons. The CDR3 length is 15 residues. In germline, CDR1 is LNHDA, CDR2 SQIVND (reference sequence). V shed 1 base and J shed 4 bases, with 8 bases lying between them. This chain uses TRBV19 with TRBJ2-6; possible D gene TRBD2, 5 bases. The TCR sequence derives from a woman aged 35 to 49 in good health. Some clones in this sample may be carry-over from other donors' samples. The source material was PBMCs. The CDR3 DNA reads as TGTGCCAGTAGTATAGCGCGGAGGGGGGCCAACGTCCTGACTTTC. It specifies CASSIARRGANVLTF. Looking up the rest from reference TRBV19 and TRBJ2-6 gives the full variable domain: DGGITQSPKYLFRKEGQNVTLSCEQNLNHDAMYWYRQDPGQGLRLIYYSQIVNDFQKGDIAEGYSVSREKKESFPLTVTSAQKNPTAFYLCASSIARRGANVLTFGAGSRLTVL.